This T cell receptor beta chain was found in a study of beta chain features in type 1 diabetes (dated by TCRdb to the late 2010s). Notes on the research overall: No differences in mean age, gender distribution, total cell number or subset yield were found between patients and healthy donors. Regulatory and stem cell-like memory subsets were obtained from only 8 patients and roughly 8 healthy donors, while naive and central memory subsets were obtained from all 28 donors. A total of around 110,000,000 sorted cells were examined across all samples, and a strong correlation was observed between cell number per subset and RNA yield. In the study, recently diagnosed type 1 diabetes patients and matched healthy donors were compared on the TCRB repertoires of their sorted circulating CD4+ T cell subsets.

From each donor, a single peripheral blood sample of approximately 110 mL on average was drawn into heparinised tubes. A BD FACSAria II was used to sort naive, central memory, regulatory and stem cell-like memory CD4+ T cells with a panel that included CD45RO, CCR7, CD25, CD127, CD95 and CD27. Purity was above 95% for every sorted population. Right away, PBMCs were isolated by Lymphoprep density gradient centrifugation and were stained directly, with no culture step. So that batch effects would be minimized, each experiment stained and sorted samples in pairs, pairing one healthy donor with one patient. The entire isolated RNA was reverse transcribed using the High Capacity cDNA Reverse Transcription Kit, and thus expressed TCRB transcripts were sequenced. Naive, central memory and regulatory T cell samples underwent deep immunoSEQ sequencing, averaging about 3.57 million total reads per sample. Sorted cells were lysed in RLT buffer, and RNA was extracted using DNase-treated RNeasy Micro or Mini kits according to cell number. To prevent cross-contamination, every cell subset was processed on its own, while patient and healthy donor samples were processed together. TCRB sequences were amplified from cDNA with the immunoSEQ multiplex PCR, producing 87-bp fragments spanning the CDR3 region. Sequencing of the amplicons was performed on the Illumina HiSeq platform. Per the source publication's procedure: Synthetic template baselines were used to correct PCR bias computationally, reads within Hamming distance 2 were collapsed together, and singletons that could not be merged were discarded. Reads were aligned against IMGT to assign V, D and J genes, CDR3 length and insertions or deletions at six rearrangement sites. Within each subset, clonotype counts were normalized to sorted cell number, and only after that were true diversity and Gini coefficients computed with the tcR R package. The overlap coefficient, calculated on TCRB nucleotide sequences, was used to quantify repertoire sharing. Out-of-frame TCRB sequences from naive cells were analyzed to stand in for the pre-selection repertoire. Not all clones reach the TCRdb copy of this immuneACCESS table, which keeps in-frame sequences only. Checked studies attribute under half of the gap to unresolved V genes and leave the rest unexplained. From that table come the V and J calls and clone size; the DNA was used to work out D and trimming. The sample table lists 350,000 or so clones, less than 20% of them with a count of one. The ten largest clones take up roughly 0.045% of the sample.

What the work shows at the level of the full study, not this receptor alone: PCR may preferentially amplify shorter templates, but because patient and control samples were amplified and corrected together, any resulting skew would affect both groups equally. At VDJ recombination sites, patients with type 1 diabetes made fewer insertions and deleted more nucleotides, a pattern implying thymic rearrangement abnormalities. Because small numbers of individuals were included in the HLA sub-analyses, any influence of HLA type on TCRB rearrangement was left unresolved. The naive, central memory and regulatory TCRB repertoires appeared to resemble one another more closely among patients than among healthy donors. Type 1 diabetes patients showed a moderate but significant shortening of TCRB CDR3 length in all four CD4+ subsets. Sequencing cDNA rather than genomic DNA could over-represent highly expressing activated cells, although activation and CD3 levels did not differ between groups.

In regard to this clone: There is no known antigen for this receptor. No clone much larger than this one lies a single base away; base qualities are absent.

The TCR originated in a woman in her late teens or twenties in good health. The sample consisted of naive CD4+ T cells from blood. According to the study, the label for this sample's cell subset or site signals: true naive CD4+ T cells.

This receptor has the CDR3 CASSQGDRGGDTQYF. At the DNA level, the sequence is TGCGCCAGCAGCCAAGGGGATCGAGGAGGAGATACGCAGTATTTT. The sequence is built from TRBV4-3 and TRBJ2-3, and the D gene may be TRBD2, 5 bases matching. V is pared back by 1 base and J by 5 bases, with 13 bases lying between the germline termini. Taken from cysteine to phenylalanine, the CDR3 has 15 residues. CDR3 DNA is the only sequence kept; it has 45 bases, read in frame from the first base. According to the germline V gene, CDR1 reads LGHNA and CDR2 reads YSLEER.